A single sample is the source of the 18 T cell receptor beta chains below, sequenced in a study of response to subunit inactivated influenza vaccine. TCRdb re-analysed the RT-PCR reads in MiXCR, keeping a single row per CDR3 protein. This table holds approximately 480,000 distinct CDR3 sequences, approximately 11% found once. Sequenced here: PBMCs from blood, sampled more than 35 days after vaccination. The source is a man in his fifties or sixties who received an inactivated influenza vaccine.

The chain is built from TRBV10-3 and TRBJ2-7; 8 positions match TRBD1. Germline V gene sequence: CDR1 ENHRY, CDR2 SYGVKD. The ends lost 4 bases at V and 5 bases at J; junction bases unmatched: 7. CDR3 length: 14 residues. CDR3 DNA: TGTGCCATCAGTGTTTACAGGGGGTTCAACGAGCAGTACTTC. Its translation: CAISVYRGFNEQYF.

The rearrangement links TRBV12-3 or TRBV12-4 to TRBJ2-1, with D perhaps TRBD2 (6 bases). Trimming removed 6 bases from V and 6 bases from J, with 18 bases in between. The length of the CDR3 is 15 residues. This CDR3 reads CASSLNTGGSNEQFF. The CDR3 DNA is TGTGCCAGCAGCCTAAATACTGGGGGGAGCAATGAGCAGTTCTTC.

This clonotype was observed many times. The chain has TRBV15 and TRBJ2-7; TRBD2 matches 8 bases. Losses at the gene ends were 4 bases for V and 2 bases for J; bases not matched to a gene: 7. Germline values: CDR1 LNHNV, CDR2 YYDKDF (reference sequence). The CDR3 length is 15 residues. CDR3 sequence (DNA): TGTGCCACCAGCACTCGATCGGGGGGGGCCTACGAGCAGTACTTC. Amino acid sequence: CATSTRSGGAYEQYF.

The sample holds many counts of this clonotype. V usage is TRBV20-1 and J usage is TRBJ2-3; tentatively, D is TRBD1 (6 bases). Trimming pared 5 bases from V and 1 base from J, leaving 16 bases between. The CDR3 consists of 15 residues. Germline CDR1 and CDR2: DFQATT and SNEGSKA (reference sequence). The CDR3 bases are TGCAGTGCTCCCGTACAGGGTTCGGGCACAGATACGCAGTATTTT. Its protein is CSAPVQGSGTDTQYF.

The sample holds many counts of this clonotype. The CDR3 here is CSARVPLWENGEAFF. The CDR3 bases are TGCAGTGCTAGAGTTCCCCTTTGGGAGAATGGTGAAGCTTTCTTT. The chain recombines TRBV20-1 with TRBJ1-1; no clear D gene. Trimming pared 1 base from V and 7 bases from J, leaving 19 bases between. This CDR3 comprises 15 residues. CDR1 is DFQATT, CDR2 SNEGSKA, per germline (reference sequence).

This clonotype was recorded at least ten times. The chain uses TRBV25-1 and TRBJ1-2; D uncertain. V lost 3 bases and J lost 8, with 16 bases in between. The CDR3 spans 14 residues. Per the germline V gene, CDR1 is MGHDK and CDR2 is SYGVNS. CDR3 region: CASSDPGRLKGYTF. The CDR3 coding sequence is TGTGCCAGCAGTGACCCCGGGAGGCTTAAGGGCTACACCTTC.

The chain links TRBV6-2 or TRBV6-3 to TRBJ1-5, with a weak D call TRBD1 (6 bases). This CDR3 contains 15 residues. CDR1 is MNHEY, CDR2 SVGEGT, per germline. The ends were cut back, 2 bases at V and 4 bases at J, with 12 bases in the middle. Here the CDR3 DNA reads TGTGCCAGCAGTTACGTCGCGCAGGGGAATCAGCCCCAGCATTTT. It specifies CASSYVAQGNQPQHF.

The table lists this clonotype with many counts. The V and J genes are TRBV6-5 and TRBJ1-6; 7 positions match TRBD1. Germline V gives CDR1 MNHEY, CDR2 SVGAGI. The junction had 8 bases not matched to a gene; V was cut back by 4 bases and J by 11 bases. The CDR3 covers 14 residues. The CDR3 DNA reads TGTGCCAGCAGTTTGACAGGGAGTGGGACACCCCTCCACTTT. It codes for CASSLTGSGTPLHF.

The sample holds a few counts of this clonotype. V usage is TRBV2 and J usage is TRBJ2-1; 10 nucleotides agree with TRBD1. Germline V gives CDR1 SNHLY, CDR2 FYNNEI. J gave up 7 bases and V 2 bases, and 11 bases lay outside the gene matches. The CDR3 runs 17 residues. CDR3 nucleotide sequence: TGTGCCAGCAGTGAAACAAAGAGACAGGGGGCAAGAAATGAGCAGTTCTTC. Its protein product is CASSETKRQGARNEQFF.

There are a few counts of this clonotype. This rearrangement joins TRBV7-2 to TRBJ2-7; D may be TRBD2 (5 bases). The V and J ends lost 4 bases and 5 bases respectively, with 15 bases between them. This CDR3 is built from 14 residues. Germline assignment: CDR1 SGHTA and CDR2 FQGNSA. The CDR3 bases are TGTGCCAGCAGCTCGAGGGTACAAATCCACGAGCAGTACTTC. It specifies CASSSRVQIHEQYF.

This clonotype was found a few times. This chain links TRBV28 with TRBJ1-5, with 8 bases fitting TRBD1. This CDR3 is 15 amino acids long. With V trimmed by 6 bases and J by 6 bases, 10 bases remained unmatched. Germline loops: CDR1 MDHEN, CDR2 SYDVKM. The CDR3 region is CASSTPQGASQPQHF. CDR3 sequence (DNA): TGTGCCAGCAGCACGCCTCAGGGGGCGAGTCAGCCCCAGCATTTT.

The rearrangement uses TRBV5-8 and TRBJ2-1, with 13 bases lining up with TRBD2. Germline-derived CDR1 and CDR2 are SGHTS and YDEGEE. CDR3 length equals 16 residues. Unmatched junction bases numbered 3, after V lost 4 bases and J lost 2 bases. Here the CDR3 DNA reads TGTGCCAGCAGCCTGGGACTAGCGGGGCCCTACAATGAGCAGTTCTTC. It is translated as CASSLGLAGPYNEQFF.

The gene calls are TRBV20-1 and TRBJ2-6; 10 bases map to TRBD1. The CDR3 covers 17 residues. Looked up from germline, CDR1 is DFQATT and CDR2 is SNEGSKA (reference sequence). V was clipped by 2 bases and J by 0 bases; unmatched bases: 4. CDR3: CSARRQGAGSGANVLTF. CDR3 in DNA: TGCAGTGCTAGAAGACAGGGGGCCGGCTCTGGGGCCAACGTCCTGACTTTC.

This clonotype was observed a handful of times. The chain has TRBV4-2 and TRBJ2-2; 10 positions agree with TRBD2. CDR1 is LGHNA and CDR2 is YNFKEQ in the germline V gene. The CDR3 is 17 amino acids. The V and J ends lost 3 bases and 2 bases, in that order; junction bases with no gene match: 6. CDR3 sequence: CASSQFTSGVNTGELFF. CDR3 nucleotides: TGTGCCAGCAGCCAGTTCACTAGCGGGGTCAACACCGGGGAGCTGTTTTTT.

This clonotype has at least ten counts. The rearrangement links TRBV12-3 or TRBV12-4 to TRBJ2-1, with D tentatively TRBD1 (5 bases). Between the trimmed V and J ends, which lost 5 bases and 9 bases, there was a span of 11 bases. The CDR3 runs to 12 residues. The CDR3 protein is CASSQGSGEQFF. The CDR3 DNA follows: TGTGCCAGCAGTCAGGGTTCGGGTGAGCAGTTCTTC.

The chain couples TRBV29-1 to TRBJ1-1; perhaps TRBD1 as D (5 bases). Germline lookup yields CDR1 SQVTM and CDR2 ANQGSEA. The germline V and J ends were trimmed by 2 bases and 3 bases, with 10 bases remaining between them. The CDR3 contains 13 residues. The CDR3 loop is CSVEFQGDTEAFF. The CDR3 region has the DNA TGCAGCGTTGAATTTCAGGGAGACACTGAAGCTTTCTTT. The full variable domain, completed using reference TRBV29-1 and TRBJ1-1, is SAVISQKPSRDICQRGTSLTIQCQVDSQVTMMFWYRQQPGQSLTLIATANQGSEATYESGFVIDKFPISRPNLTFSTLTVSNMSPEDSSIYLCSVEFQGDTEAFFGQGTRLTVV.

The chain combines TRBV25-1 with TRBJ2-5, with 10 bases lining up with TRBD1. Trimming took 3 bases from V and 5 from J; bases not matched to a gene: 3. CDR3 size: 14 residues. CDR1 is MGHDK and CDR2 is SYGVNS in the germline V gene. As DNA, the CDR3 is TGTGCCAGCAGTGAGACAGGGGGCGCGGAGACCCAGTACTTC. Amino acid sequence: CASSETGGAETQYF.

There are a few counts of this clonotype. This chain uses TRBV19 with TRBJ2-7; no clear D gene. With 3 bases removed from V and 3 bases from J, the gap between germline ends came to 9 bases. The CDR3 contains 13 residues. CDR1 and CDR2 from the germline V gene are LNHDA and SQIVND (reference sequence). The CDR3 protein is CASSMSTNYEQYF. CDR3 sequence (DNA): TGTGCCAGTAGTATGTCCACCAACTACGAGCAGTACTTC. Together with reference TRBV19 and TRBJ2-7, the CDR3 gives the full variable domain: DGGITQSPKYLFRKEGQNVTLSCEQNLNHDAMYWYRQDPGQGLRLIYYSQIVNDFQKGDIAEGYSVSREKKESFPLTVTSAQKNPTAFYLCASSMSTNYEQYFGPGTRLTVT.